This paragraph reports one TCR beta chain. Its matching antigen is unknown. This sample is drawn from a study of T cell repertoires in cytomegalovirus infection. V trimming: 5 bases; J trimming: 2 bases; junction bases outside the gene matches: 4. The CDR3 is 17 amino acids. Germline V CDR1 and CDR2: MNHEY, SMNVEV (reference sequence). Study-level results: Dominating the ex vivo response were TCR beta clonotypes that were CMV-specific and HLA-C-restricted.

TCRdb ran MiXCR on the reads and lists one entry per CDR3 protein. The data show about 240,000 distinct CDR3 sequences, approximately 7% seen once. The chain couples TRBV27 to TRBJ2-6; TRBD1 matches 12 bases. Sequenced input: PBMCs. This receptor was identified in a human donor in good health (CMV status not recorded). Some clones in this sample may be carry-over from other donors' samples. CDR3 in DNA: TGTGCCAGCAGTATTGGGGACAGGGGGCCTGGGGCCAACGTCCTGACTTTC. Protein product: CASSIGDRGPGANVLTF.